The T cell receptor (beta chain) described here comes from a study of T cells in Graves' hyperthyroidism and ophthalmopathy. Study details: Peripheral blood draws took place at initial diagnosis, ahead of any treatment.

Amplification of TCR beta CDR3 regions was performed using RNA transcripts as template. When the TCR CDR3 underwent first-round RT-PCR, the HTBI primer set was used. In TCRdb, the multiplex PCR reads were re-called with MiXCR into one record per CDR3 protein. The data show 500,000 or so distinct CDR3 sequences, more than 15% seen once. Deletions cut 6 bases from V and 5 bases from J, with 19 bases between. CDR3 length: 16 amino acids. Germline V gene lookup returns CDR1 MNHEY and CDR2 SMNVEV (reference sequence). Study results and caveats: A 13 V-J signature model discriminated ophthalmopathy versus stable hyperthyroidism. Most thyroid clonotypes that were expanded above 0.001 also turned up in blood. With a median lead of approximately six months before onset, the model predicted ophthalmopathy.

This clonotype was seen ten or more times. What it binds is unknown. This receptor was obtained from a woman in her late teens or twenties with Graves' ophthalmopathy. Sequences were obtained from blood. The chain is built from TRBV27 and TRBJ2-2; weak D call: TRBD2 (6 bases). The CDR3 protein is CASSGTPRGRTGELFF. The CDR3 coding sequence is TGTGCCAGCAGCGGGACTCCGCGGGGTAGGACCGGGGAGCTGTTTTTT.